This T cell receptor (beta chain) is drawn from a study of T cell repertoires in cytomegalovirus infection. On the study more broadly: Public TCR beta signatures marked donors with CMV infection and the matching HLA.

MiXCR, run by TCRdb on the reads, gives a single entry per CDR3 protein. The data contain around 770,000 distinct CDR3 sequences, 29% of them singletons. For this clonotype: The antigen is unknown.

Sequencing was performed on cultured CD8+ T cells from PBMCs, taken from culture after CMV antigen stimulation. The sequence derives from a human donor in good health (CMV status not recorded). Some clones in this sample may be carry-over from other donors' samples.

CDR3 DNA: TGTGCCAGCAGTTTGACTAGCGGGGGCCCTACCCTCGAGCAGTACTTC. This encodes CASSLTSGGPTLEQYF. The chain employs TRBV6-5 and TRBJ2-7, with TRBD2 identical over 12 bases. J lost 6 bases, V lost 4 bases, and 10 bases had no gene match. Germline V CDR1 and CDR2: MNHEY, SVGAGI. CDR3 length: 16 residues.